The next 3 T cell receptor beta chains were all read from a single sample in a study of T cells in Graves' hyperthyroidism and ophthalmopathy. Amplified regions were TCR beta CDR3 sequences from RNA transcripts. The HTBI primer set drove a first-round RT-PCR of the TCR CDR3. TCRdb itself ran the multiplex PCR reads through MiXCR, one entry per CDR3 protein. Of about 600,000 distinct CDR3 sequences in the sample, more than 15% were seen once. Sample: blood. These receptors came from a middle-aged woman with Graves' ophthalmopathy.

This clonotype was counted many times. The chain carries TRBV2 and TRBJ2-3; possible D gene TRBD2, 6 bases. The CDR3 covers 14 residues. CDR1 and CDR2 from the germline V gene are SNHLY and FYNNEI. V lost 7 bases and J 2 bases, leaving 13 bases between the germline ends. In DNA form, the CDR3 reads TGTGCCAGCACTACGGGCGGGGTCACAGATACGCAGTATTTT. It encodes CASTTGGVTDTQYF.

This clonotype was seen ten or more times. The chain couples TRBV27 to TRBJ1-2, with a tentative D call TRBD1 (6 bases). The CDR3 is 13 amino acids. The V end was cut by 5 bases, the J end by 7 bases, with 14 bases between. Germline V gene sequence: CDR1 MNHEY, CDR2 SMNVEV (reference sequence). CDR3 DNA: TGTGCCAGCAGTGGTCCAGGGGTAGGTGGCTACACCTTC. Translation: CASSGPGVGGYTF.

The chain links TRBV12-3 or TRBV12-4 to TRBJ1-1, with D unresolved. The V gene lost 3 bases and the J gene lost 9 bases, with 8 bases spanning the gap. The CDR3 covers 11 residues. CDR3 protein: CASSLGFKAFF. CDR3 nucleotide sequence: TGTGCCAGCAGTTTGGGATTCAAAGCTTTCTTT.